A single sample is the source of the 25 T cell receptor beta chains below, sequenced in a study of long-term antiretroviral therapy in people with HIV. The immunoSEQ assay was v3.0, run at survey level. Assay used: immunoSEQ multiplex PCR; TCRdb lists only in-frame clones, some missing. This table holds tens of thousands of clones, approximately 96% found once. Here the sequenced sample was unsorted PBMCs, taken 6.5 to 6.6 years after starting antiretroviral therapy. These receptors originate from a man aged 25 to 45 with HIV.

The genes are TRBV7-9 and TRBJ2-1; tentatively, D is TRBD1 (5 bases). CDR3 length equals 15 residues. Trimming removed 1 base from V and 9 bases from J, with 16 bases in between. Germline CDR1 reads SEHNR; CDR2 reads FQNEAQ (reference sequence). CDR3 in DNA: TGTGCCAGCAGCTTAGTGACCTTGGACAATGGTGAGCAGTTCTTC. This encodes CASSLVTLDNGEQFF.

The DNA of the CDR3 is TGCGCCAGCAGCCAGAGACAGGGTGGCACAGATACGCAGTATTTT. Protein sequence: CASSQRQGGTDTQYF. This sequence joins TRBV4-3 and TRBJ2-3, with 7 bases identical to TRBD1. V gave up 3 bases and J gave up 1 base; unmatched junction bases: 4. The CDR3 extends over 15 amino acids. The germline V gene has CDR1 LGHNA and CDR2 YSLEER.

This chain connects TRBV14 to TRBJ2-1, with 10 nucleotides matching TRBD1. CDR3 length equals 16 residues. Germline CDR1 is SGHDN and CDR2 is FVKESK. V was pared by 3 bases and J by 4 bases, with 6 bases of the junction left unmatched. CDR3 in amino acids: CASSQPGQGIYNEQFF. As DNA, the CDR3 is TGTGCCAGCAGCCAGCCGGGACAGGGGATTTACAATGAGCAGTTCTTC.

The V gene is TRBV5-1, the J gene TRBJ2-4; TRBD1 or TRBD2 may be the D gene (5 bases each). Per germline, CDR1 SGHRS and CDR2 YFSETQ. Trimming took 5 bases from V and 3 from J, leaving 15 bases between them. This CDR3 is 15 amino acids long. In DNA, the CDR3 is TGCGCCAGCAGGGAGGACACAGCAGACAAAAACATTCAGTACTTC. This sequence encodes CASREDTADKNIQYF.

The chain is built from TRBV11-1 and TRBJ2-3; no reliable D call. In germline, CDR1 is SGHAT, CDR2 FQDESV (reference sequence). The CDR3 consists of 13 residues. V was shortened by 4 bases and J by 2 bases, with 7 bases between the two germline ends. CDR3 region: CASSSHLTDTQYF. CDR3 bases: TGTGCCAGCAGCTCTCACCTCACAGATACGCAGTATTTT.

The chain couples TRBV6-5 to TRBJ2-2; either TRBD1 or TRBD2 may supply D (5 bases each). CDR1 is MNHEY and CDR2 is SVGAGI in the germline V gene. Trimming shortened V by 6 bases and J by 7 bases, and 18 bases separated the two germline ends. There are 15 residues in the CDR3. CDR3 in amino acids: CASSRGSLFSGELFF. CDR3 sequence (DNA): TGTGCCAGCAGCCGGGGCTCCCTGTTCAGCGGGGAGCTGTTTTTT.

The chain carries TRBV7-2 and TRBJ2-2, with D hard to call. The V gene's germline CDR1 is SGHTA and CDR2 FQGNSA. There are 14 residues in the CDR3. Trimming stripped 8 bases from V and 5 bases from J, with 15 bases between. This chain's CDR3 is CASGWAAHTGELFF. CDR3 nucleotide sequence: TGTGCCAGCGGGTGGGCAGCGCATACCGGGGAGCTGTTTTTT.

The gene calls are TRBV6-5 and TRBJ1-2; possibly TRBD1 for D (6 bases). V lost 2 bases, J lost 8 bases, and 18 bases lay in between. Looked up from germline, CDR1 is MNHEY and CDR2 is SVGAGI. CDR3 length: 15 amino acids. The CDR3 sequence is CASSYTPRGSGGYTF. As DNA, the CDR3 is TGTGCCAGCAGTTACACCCCCAGGGGTTCGGGCGGCTACACCTTC.

A single count supports this clone. This sequence joins TRBV4-2 and TRBJ1-5, with D tentatively TRBD1 (6 bases). Per germline, CDR1 LGHNA and CDR2 YNFKEQ. The CDR3 sequence is 15 residues long. V lost 0 bases to trimming and J lost 5 bases, with 11 bases between them. This CDR3 reads CASSQDWAGDQPQHF. The CDR3 region has the DNA TGTGCCAGCAGCCAAGATTGGGCAGGGGATCAGCCCCAGCATTTT.

The chain recombines TRBV19 with TRBJ2-1, with D possibly called TRBD1 or TRBD2 (5 bases each). With 6 bases removed from V and 7 bases from J, the gap between germline ends came to 13 bases. This CDR3 is built from 13 residues. Per germline, CDR1 LNHDA and CDR2 SQIVND (reference sequence). The CDR3 DNA sequence: TGTGCCAGTAGCTCCGGGGCCTGGAATGAGCAGTTCTTC. Its translation is CASSSGAWNEQFF.

This rearrangement joins TRBV5-6 to TRBJ2-3, with TRBD1 matching 8 bases. V lost 3 bases to trimming and J lost 5 bases; unmatched junction nucleotides: 5. From germline, CDR1 is SGHDT and CDR2 YYEEEE. The CDR3 spans 14 residues. The CDR3 spells CASSWDRRGDTQYF. The DNA of the CDR3 is TGTGCCAGCAGCTGGGACAGGCGAGGAGATACGCAGTATTTT.

The chain combines TRBV15 with TRBJ2-5, with D perhaps assigned TRBD1 or TRBD2 (5 bases each). This CDR3 is built from 12 residues. The germline V and J ends were trimmed by 5 bases and 3 bases, with 7 bases remaining between them. Germline-derived CDR1 and CDR2 are LNHNV and YYDKDF (reference sequence). The CDR3 region has the DNA TGTGCCACCAGCGGGACCAAAGAGACCCAGTACTTC. Residues: CATSGTKETQYF. Variable domain in full (rest from reference TRBV15 and TRBJ2-5): DAMVIQNPRYQVTQFGKPVTLSCSQTLNHNVMYWYQQKSSQAPKLLFHYYDKDFNNEADTPDNFQSRRPNTSFCFLDIRSPGLGDTAMYLCATSGTKETQYFGPGTRLLVL.

The rearrangement links TRBV19 to TRBJ2-6, with D unclear. V lost 11 bases and J 0 bases, leaving 8 bases between the germline ends. The CDR3 runs 13 residues. Germline CDR1 is LNHDA and CDR2 is SQIVND (reference sequence). Written as DNA, the CDR3 is TGTGCCTCAGATGCCTCTGGGGCCAACGTCCTGACTTTC. The encoded protein is CASDASGANVLTF. Based on the CDR3 plus reference TRBV19 and TRBJ2-6, the full variable domain is DGGITQSPKYLFRKEGQNVTLSCEQNLNHDAMYWYRQDPGQGLRLIYYSQIVNDFQKGDIAEGYSVSREKKESFPLTVTSAQKNPTAFYLCASDASGANVLTFGAGSRLTVL.

This rearrangement joins TRBV18 to TRBJ2-7; D not certain. This CDR3 comprises 14 residues. Trimming removed 3 bases at V and 1 base at J, with 10 bases between. Germline V gives CDR1 KGHSH, CDR2 LQKENI. CDR3 loop: CASSPFKASYEQYF. CDR3 DNA sequence: TGTGCCAGCTCACCGTTTAAGGCATCCTACGAGCAGTACTTC.

This chain links TRBV2 with TRBJ2-1; 13 bases are shared with TRBD2. Looked up from germline, CDR1 is SNHLY and CDR2 is FYNNEI. CDR3 size: 16 residues. J was trimmed by 0 bases and V by 5 bases; bases with no gene match: 1. The CDR3 coding sequence is TGTGCCAGCAGTCGGACTAGCGGGAGCTCCTACAATGAGCAGTTCTTC. Translated: CASSRTSGSSYNEQFF.

The chain carries TRBV6-5 and TRBJ1-3; D is perhaps TRBD1 (5 bases). CDR1 and CDR2 (germline): MNHEY, SVGAGI. V was clipped by 6 bases and J by 4 bases, with 10 bases between them. The CDR3 loop spans 13 amino acids. CDR3 bases: TGTGCCAGCAGCAGGGAGAGGGGAAACACCATATATTTT. Translated: CASSRERGNTIYF.

The V and J genes are TRBV2 and TRBJ2-7, with 7 positions matching TRBD2. This CDR3 has 15 residues. V lost 5 bases, J lost 5 bases, and 12 bases stayed unmatched. Per germline, CDR1 SNHLY and CDR2 FYNNEI. The CDR3 DNA reads TGTGCCAGCAGTTACGCGGGAAGTGGGGGGGACGAGCAGTACTTC. Translating gives CASSYAGSGGDEQYF.

The rearrangement links TRBV5-4 to TRBJ1-1; D is possibly TRBD1 (5 bases). V dropped 5 bases and J dropped 5 bases, with 22 bases sitting between them. Germline assignment: CDR1 SGHNT and CDR2 YYREEE (reference sequence). This CDR3 is built from 16 residues. The chain's CDR3 is CASRPGLTGGRTEAFF. The CDR3 DNA sequence: TGTGCCAGCAGACCGGGCCTCACGGGGGGACGGACTGAAGCTTTCTTT.

The V gene is TRBV30, the J gene TRBJ2-7, with TRBD2 matching 9 bases. CDR1 is GTSNPN and CDR2 is SVGIG in the germline V gene (reference sequence). The CDR3 covers 13 residues. The junction had 9 bases not matched to a gene; V was cut back by 7 bases and J by 5 bases. The CDR3 nucleotides read TGTGCCTTGTCTAGCGGGGTGGGGAACGAGCAGTACTTC. This encodes CALSSGVGNEQYF.

V gene TRBV4-1 combines with J gene TRBJ2-3; the match to TRBD2 covers 8 bases. The ends lost 4 bases at V and 4 bases at J; junction bases unmatched: 4. CDR3 size: 14 residues. The germline V gene has CDR1 MGHRA and CDR2 YSYEKL. The CDR3 DNA is TGCGCCAGCAGCCGCGGGGGGCGGGCAGATACGCAGTATTTT. Protein product: CASSRGGRADTQYF.

The CDR3 region is CASSYDPAGQGAEQYF. CDR3 nucleotide sequence: TGTGCCAGCAGTTACGATCCTGCGGGACAGGGGGCCGAGCAGTACTTC. This chain connects TRBV6-5 to TRBJ2-7, with TRBD1 matching over 12 bases. With V trimmed by 2 bases and J by 6 bases, 8 bases remained unmatched. CDR1 is MNHEY and CDR2 is SVGAGI in the germline V gene. This CDR3 spans 16 amino acids.

The V gene is TRBV4-3, the J gene TRBJ2-1; 7 nucleotides align to TRBD2. Per the germline V gene, CDR1 is LGHNA and CDR2 is YSLEER. The CDR3 consists of 16 residues. V shed 4 bases, J shed 3 bases, and the junction held 9 bases outside the gene matches. The CDR3 protein is CASSPDVGGGYNEQFF. CDR3 DNA sequence: TGCGCCAGCAGCCCTGATGTGGGGGGGGGCTACAATGAGCAGTTCTTC.

The chain uses TRBV6-6 and TRBJ1-2; D gene uncertain. The germline V and J ends were trimmed by 5 bases and 7 bases, with 14 bases remaining between them. CDR3 length equals 13 residues. The V gene's germline CDR1 is MNHNY and CDR2 SVGAGI (reference sequence). The CDR3 bases are TGTGCCAGCAGTCCTGGACCAGCTGGTGGCTACACCTTC. Translated, it gives CASSPGPAGGYTF.

V and J are TRBV9 and TRBJ2-7, with 7 bases lining up with TRBD2. With 4 bases clipped from V and 1 base from J, the junction kept 11 bases outside the gene matches. The CDR3 extends over 16 amino acids. From germline, CDR1 is SGDLS and CDR2 YYNGEE. The CDR3, as DNA: TGTGCCAGCAGCTTTGGGGAGGGGACCCTTTCCTACGAGCAGTACTTC. It yields the protein CASSFGEGTLSYEQYF. The entire variable domain, with the rest obtained from reference TRBV9 and TRBJ2-7, is as follows: DSGVTQTPKHLITATGQRVTLRCSPRSGDLSVYWYQQSLDQGLQFLIQYYNGEERAKGNILERFSAQQFPDLHSELNLSSLELGDSALYFCASSFGEGTLSYEQYFGPGTRLTVT.

This chain connects TRBV18 to TRBJ1-2; 9 nucleotides line up with TRBD1. The junction had 6 bases not matched to a gene; V was cut back by 1 base and J by 0 bases. CDR3 length: 17 amino acids. Germline V lookup: CDR1 KGHSH, CDR2 LQKENI. The CDR3 DNA is TGTGCCAGCTCACCACTTACAGGGGGCGCGACTAACTATGGCTACACCTTC. Translated, it gives CASSPLTGGATNYGYTF.